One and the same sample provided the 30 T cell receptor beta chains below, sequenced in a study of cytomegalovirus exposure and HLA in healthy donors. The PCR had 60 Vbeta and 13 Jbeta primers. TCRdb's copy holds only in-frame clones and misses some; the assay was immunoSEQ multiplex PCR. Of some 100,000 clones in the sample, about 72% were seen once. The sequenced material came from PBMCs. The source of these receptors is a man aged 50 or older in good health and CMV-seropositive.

Written as DNA, the CDR3 is TGCGCCAGCAGCCCGGGACTAGAAGGGCACGAGCAGTACTTC. Protein product: CASSPGLEGHEQYF. This rearrangement joins TRBV5-1 to TRBJ2-7; 8 nucleotides align to TRBD2. Germline lookup yields CDR1 SGHRS and CDR2 YFSETQ. V lost 4 bases and J lost 5; bases outside the gene matches: 8. The CDR3 is made up of 14 amino acids. Complete variable domain (other parts from reference TRBV5-1 and TRBJ2-7): KAGVTQTPRYLIKTRGQQVTLSCSPISGHRSVSWYQQTPGQGLQFLFEYFSETQRNKGNFPGRFSGRQFSNSRSEMNVSTLELGDSALYLCASSPGLEGHEQYFGPGTRLTVT.

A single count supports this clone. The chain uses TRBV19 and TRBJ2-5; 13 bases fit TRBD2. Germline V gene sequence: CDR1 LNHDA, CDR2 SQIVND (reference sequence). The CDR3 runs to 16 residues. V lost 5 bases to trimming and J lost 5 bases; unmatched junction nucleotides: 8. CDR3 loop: CASSGTSGAIRETQYF. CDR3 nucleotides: TGTGCCAGTAGTGGGACTAGCGGGGCCATACGGGAGACCCAGTACTTC.

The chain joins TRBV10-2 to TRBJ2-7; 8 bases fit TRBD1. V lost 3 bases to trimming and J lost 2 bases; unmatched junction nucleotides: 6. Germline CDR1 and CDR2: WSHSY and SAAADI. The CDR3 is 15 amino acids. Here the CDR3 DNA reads TGCGCCAGCAGTGATTCGGGGACAGGAACCTACGAGCAGTACTTC. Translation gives CASSDSGTGTYEQYF.

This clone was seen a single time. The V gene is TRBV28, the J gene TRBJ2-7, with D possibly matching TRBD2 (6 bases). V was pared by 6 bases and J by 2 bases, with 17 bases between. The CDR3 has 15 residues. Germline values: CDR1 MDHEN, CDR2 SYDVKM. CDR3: CASREGSGQPYEQYF. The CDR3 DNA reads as TGTGCCAGCAGGGAGGGGTCAGGGCAGCCCTACGAGCAGTACTTC.

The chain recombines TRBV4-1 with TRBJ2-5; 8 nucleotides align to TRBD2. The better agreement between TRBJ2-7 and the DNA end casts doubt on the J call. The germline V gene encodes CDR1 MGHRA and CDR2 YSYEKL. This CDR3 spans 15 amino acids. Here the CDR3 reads CASRMGPGLAYEQYF. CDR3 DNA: TGCGCCAGCAGGATGGGCCCGGGACTAGCCTACGAGCAGTACTTC.

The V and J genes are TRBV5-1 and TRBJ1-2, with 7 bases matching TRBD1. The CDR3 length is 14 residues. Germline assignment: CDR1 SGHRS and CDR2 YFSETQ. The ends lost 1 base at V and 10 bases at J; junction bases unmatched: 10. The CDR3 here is CASSLRGQWDDYTF. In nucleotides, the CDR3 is TGCGCCAGCAGCTTGAGGGGACAGTGGGATGACTACACCTTC.

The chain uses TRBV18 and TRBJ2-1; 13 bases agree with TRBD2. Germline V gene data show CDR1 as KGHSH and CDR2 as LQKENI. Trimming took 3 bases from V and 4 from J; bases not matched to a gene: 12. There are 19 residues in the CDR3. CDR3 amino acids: CASSPQTIGLAGEYNEQFF. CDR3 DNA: TGTGCCAGCTCACCCCAAACCATTGGACTAGCGGGGGAGTACAATGAGCAGTTCTTC. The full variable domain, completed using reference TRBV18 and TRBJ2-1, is NAGVMQNPRHLVRRRGQEARLRCSPMKGHSHVYWYRQLPEEGLKFMVYLQKENIIDESGMPKERFSAEFPKEGPSILRIQQVVRGDSAAYFCASSPQTIGLAGEYNEQFFGPGTRLTVL.

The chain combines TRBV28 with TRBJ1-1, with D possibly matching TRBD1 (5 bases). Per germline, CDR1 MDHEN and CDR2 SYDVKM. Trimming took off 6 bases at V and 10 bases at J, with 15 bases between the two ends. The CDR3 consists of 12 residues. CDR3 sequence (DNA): TGTGCCAGCAGCCCAGCGGGGGTGAGAGCTTTCTTT. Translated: CASSPAGVRAFF.

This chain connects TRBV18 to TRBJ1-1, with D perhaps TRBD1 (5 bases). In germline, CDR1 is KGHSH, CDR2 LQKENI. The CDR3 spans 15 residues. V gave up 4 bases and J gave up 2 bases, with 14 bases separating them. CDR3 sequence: CASSLGPGRNTEAFF. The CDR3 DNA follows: TGTGCCAGCTCACTGGGGCCAGGAAGAAACACTGAAGCTTTCTTT.

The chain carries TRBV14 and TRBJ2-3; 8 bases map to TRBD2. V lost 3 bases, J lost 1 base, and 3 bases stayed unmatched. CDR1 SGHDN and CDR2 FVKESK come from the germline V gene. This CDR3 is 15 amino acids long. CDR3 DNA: TGTGCCAGCAGCCATCGTAGCGGGGGCACAGATACGCAGTATTTT. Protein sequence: CASSHRSGGTDTQYF.

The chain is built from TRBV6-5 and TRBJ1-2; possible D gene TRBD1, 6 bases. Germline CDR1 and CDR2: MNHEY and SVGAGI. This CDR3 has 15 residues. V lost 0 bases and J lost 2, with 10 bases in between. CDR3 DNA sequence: TGTGCCAGCAGTTACTCCCCCCAGGGGAACTATGGCTACACCTTC. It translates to CASSYSPQGNYGYTF.

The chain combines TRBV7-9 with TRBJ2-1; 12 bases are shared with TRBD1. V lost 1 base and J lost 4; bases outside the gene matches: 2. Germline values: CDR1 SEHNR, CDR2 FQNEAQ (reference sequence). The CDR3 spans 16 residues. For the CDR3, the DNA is TGTGCCAGCAGCTTAGGGGACAGGGGGCAATACAATGAGCAGTTCTTC. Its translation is CASSLGDRGQYNEQFF.

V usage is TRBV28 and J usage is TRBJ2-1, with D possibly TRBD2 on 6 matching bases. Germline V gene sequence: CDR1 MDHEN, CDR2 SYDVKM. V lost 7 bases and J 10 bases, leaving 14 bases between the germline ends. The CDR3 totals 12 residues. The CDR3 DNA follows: TGTGCCAGCACCCCCGGGAGCGGAGAGCAGTTCTTC. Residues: CASTPGSGEQFF.

DNA of the CDR3: TGTGCCAGCAGTTACTCCCAGGGAGGCTACACCTTC. It encodes CASSYSQGGYTF. The rearrangement uses TRBV6-5 and TRBJ1-2, with D perhaps TRBD1 (5 bases). CDR1 and CDR2 from the germline V gene are MNHEY and SVGAGI. V was trimmed by 0 bases and J by 8 bases, leaving 7 bases between them. The CDR3 sequence is 12 residues long.

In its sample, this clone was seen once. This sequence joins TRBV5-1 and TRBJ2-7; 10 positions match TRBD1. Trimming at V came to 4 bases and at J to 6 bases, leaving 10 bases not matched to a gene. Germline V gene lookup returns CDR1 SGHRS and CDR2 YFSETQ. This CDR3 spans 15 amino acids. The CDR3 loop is CASSPRQGARIEQYF. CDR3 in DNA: TGCGCCAGCAGCCCTAGACAGGGGGCAAGGATCGAGCAGTACTTC.

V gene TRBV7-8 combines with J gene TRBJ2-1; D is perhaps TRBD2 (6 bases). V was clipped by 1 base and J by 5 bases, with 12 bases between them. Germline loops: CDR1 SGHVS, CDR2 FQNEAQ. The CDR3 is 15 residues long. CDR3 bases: TGTGCCAGCAGCTTAGGCCTAGCGACCGACAATGAGCAGTTCTTC. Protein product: CASSLGLATDNEQFF.

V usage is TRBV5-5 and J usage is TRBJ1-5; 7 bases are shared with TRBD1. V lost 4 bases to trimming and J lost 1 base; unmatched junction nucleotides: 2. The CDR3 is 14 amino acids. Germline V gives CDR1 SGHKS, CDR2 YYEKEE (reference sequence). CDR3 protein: CASSPGGSNQPQHF. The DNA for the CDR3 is TGTGCCAGCAGCCCAGGGGGAAGCAATCAGCCCCAGCATTTT.

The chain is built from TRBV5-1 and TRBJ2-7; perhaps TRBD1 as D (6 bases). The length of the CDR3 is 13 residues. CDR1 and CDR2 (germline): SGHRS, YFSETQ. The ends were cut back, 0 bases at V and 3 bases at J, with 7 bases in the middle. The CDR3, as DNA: TGCGCCAGCAGCTTGGGAGGGGGCTACGAGCAGTACTTC. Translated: CASSLGGGYEQYF.

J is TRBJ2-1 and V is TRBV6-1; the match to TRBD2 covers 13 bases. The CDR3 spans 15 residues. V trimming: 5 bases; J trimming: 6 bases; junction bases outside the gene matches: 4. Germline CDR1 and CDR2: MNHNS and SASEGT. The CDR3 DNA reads TGTGCCAGCAGTAAGACTAGCGGGGGGTTCAATGAGCAGTTCTTC. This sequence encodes CASSKTSGGFNEQFF.

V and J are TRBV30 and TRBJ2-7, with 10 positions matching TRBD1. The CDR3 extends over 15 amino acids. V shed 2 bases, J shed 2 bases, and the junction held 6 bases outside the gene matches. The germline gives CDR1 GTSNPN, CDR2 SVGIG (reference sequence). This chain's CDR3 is CAWSQKTGGPYEQYF. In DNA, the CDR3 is TGTGCCTGGAGTCAAAAGACAGGGGGCCCCTACGAGCAGTACTTC.

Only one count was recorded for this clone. Here the CDR3 reads CASSLDSGLGGYTF. CDR3 DNA sequence: TGTGCCAGCAGCTTAGATTCAGGGCTCGGTGGCTACACCTTC. The rearrangement uses TRBV7-9 and TRBJ1-2; tentatively, D is TRBD1 (5 bases). Trimming removed 1 base from V and 7 bases from J, with 13 bases in between. This CDR3 spans 14 amino acids. Per the germline V gene, CDR1 is SEHNR and CDR2 is FQNEAQ (reference sequence). Complete variable domain (other parts from reference TRBV7-9 and TRBJ1-2): DTGVSQNPRHKITKRGQNVTFRCDPISEHNRLYWYRQTLGQGPEFLTYFQNEAQLEKSRLLSDRFSAERPKGSFSTLEIQRTEQGDSAMYLCASSLDSGLGGYTFGSGTRLTVV.

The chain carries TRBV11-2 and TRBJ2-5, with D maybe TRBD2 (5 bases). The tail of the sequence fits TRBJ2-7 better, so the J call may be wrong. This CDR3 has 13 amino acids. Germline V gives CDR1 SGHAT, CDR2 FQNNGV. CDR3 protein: CASSLERGGEQYF. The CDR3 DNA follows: TGTGCCAGCAGCTTAGAACGGGGTGGCGAGCAGTACTTC.

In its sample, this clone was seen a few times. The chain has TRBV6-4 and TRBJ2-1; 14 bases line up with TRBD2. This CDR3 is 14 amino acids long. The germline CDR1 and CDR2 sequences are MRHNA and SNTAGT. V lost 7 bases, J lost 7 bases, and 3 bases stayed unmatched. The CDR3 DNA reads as TGTGCCAGCAAGGGGACTAGCGGGGGAAATGAGCAGTTCTTC. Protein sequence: CASKGTSGGNEQFF.

For the CDR3, the DNA is TGTGCCAGTAGTGTCGACAGGGGAACTGGAAACACCATATATTTT. It yields the protein CASSVDRGTGNTIYF. The chain joins TRBV19 to TRBJ1-3; 8 nucleotides agree with TRBD1. This CDR3 has 15 residues. The germline V gene has CDR1 LNHDA and CDR2 SQIVND (reference sequence). J gave up 2 bases and V 5 bases, and 5 bases lay outside the gene matches.

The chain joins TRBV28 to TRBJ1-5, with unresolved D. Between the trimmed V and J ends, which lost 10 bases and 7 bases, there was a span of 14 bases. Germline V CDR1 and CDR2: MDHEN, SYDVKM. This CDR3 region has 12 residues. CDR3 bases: TGTGCCACCGTTTCGGGGAGCCAGCCCCAGCATTTT. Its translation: CATVSGSQPQHF. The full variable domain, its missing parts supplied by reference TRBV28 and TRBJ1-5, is DVKVTQSSRYLVKRTGEKVFLECVQDMDHENMFWYRQDPGLGLRLIYFSYDVKMKEKGDIPEGYSVSREKKERFSLILESASTNQTSMYLCATVSGSQPQHFGDGTRLSIL.

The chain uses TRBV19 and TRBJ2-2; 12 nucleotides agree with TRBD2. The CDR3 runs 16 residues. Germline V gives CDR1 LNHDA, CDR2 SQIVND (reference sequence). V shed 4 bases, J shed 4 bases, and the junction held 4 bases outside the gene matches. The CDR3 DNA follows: TGTGCCAGTAGTACATGGACTAGCGGGGTCACCGGGGAGCTGTTTTTT. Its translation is CASSTWTSGVTGELFF.

The CDR3 bases are TGTGCCAGTTCGACAGGGGGCGGGTACGAGCAGTACTTC. Protein sequence: CASSTGGGYEQYF. The J gene is TRBJ2-7, the V gene TRBV19; 10 nucleotides match TRBD1. The germline V gene encodes CDR1 LNHDA and CDR2 SQIVND (reference sequence). The CDR3 length is 13 residues. V lost 8 bases, J lost 4 bases, and 5 bases stayed unmatched. Looking up the rest from reference TRBV19 and TRBJ2-7 gives the full variable domain: DGGITQSPKYLFRKEGQNVTLSCEQNLNHDAMYWYRQDPGQGLRLIYYSQIVNDFQKGDIAEGYSVSREKKESFPLTVTSAQKNPTAFYLCASSTGGGYEQYFGPGTRLTVT.

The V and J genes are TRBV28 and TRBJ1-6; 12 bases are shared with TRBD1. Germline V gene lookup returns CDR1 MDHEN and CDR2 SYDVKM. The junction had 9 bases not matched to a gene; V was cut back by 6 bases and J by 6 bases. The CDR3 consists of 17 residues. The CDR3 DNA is TGTGCCAGCAGGAGCCTGGGGACAGGGGGCTTTAATTCACCCCTCCACTTT. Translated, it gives CASRSLGTGGFNSPLHF.

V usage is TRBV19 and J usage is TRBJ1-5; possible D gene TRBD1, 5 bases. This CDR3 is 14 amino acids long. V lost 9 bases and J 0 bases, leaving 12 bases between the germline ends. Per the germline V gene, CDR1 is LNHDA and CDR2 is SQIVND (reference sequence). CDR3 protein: CASSGGGSNQPQHF. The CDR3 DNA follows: TGTGCCAGCAGCGGCGGGGGTAGCAATCAGCCCCAGCATTTT.

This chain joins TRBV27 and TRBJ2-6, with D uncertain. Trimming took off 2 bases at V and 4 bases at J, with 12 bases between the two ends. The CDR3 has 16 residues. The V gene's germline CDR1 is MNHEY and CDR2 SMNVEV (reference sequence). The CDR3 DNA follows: TGTGCCAGCAGTTTAACCTCTCCGGTAGGGGCCAACGTCCTGACTTTC. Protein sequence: CASSLTSPVGANVLTF.